This TCR beta chain was recovered during a study of early T cells in non-severe SARS-CoV-2 infection (dated by TCRdb to about 2021). General notes on the study: Because TCR sequencing was done on bulk RNA from unsorted whole blood, the alpha and beta chains could not be paired.

The study at large found these results: VDJdb matching was skewed toward anti-spike CD8 responses, so virus-specific expansions were likely underestimated and private and CD4 specificities were missed.

This was a case-control study nested in a cohort of healthcare workers in London, UK, who had nasopharyngeal swab PCR tests and blood samples taken every week. Between 23 and 31 March 2020, the week of the UK lockdown, healthcare workers were enrolled and then followed up weekly for as long as 16 weeks. The CDR3 spans 18 residues, from the cysteine through the phenylalanine. Only the CDR3 part of the read is kept: 54 bases, read in frame from the first base. V gives up 10 bases and J gives up 1 base, and the segment between their germline ends measures 29 bases. Taken from the germline V gene, the CDR1 and CDR2 loops are SGHRS and YFSETQ. Receptor amplification or capture employed 5' RACE. Instrument on record: NextSeq 500. To correct for sequencing error and PCR bias, the TCR library protocol tagged individual cDNA molecules with unique molecular identifiers. Both TCR alpha and beta chains were sequenced, and tight co-correlation was observed between alpha and beta sequence abundances in each sample. As for the authors' bioinformatics: Decombinator V4 was used to annotate the V gene, J gene and CDR3 of the TCR sequences. TCRs were defined as expanded if a significant change between any two time points was detected under a Poisson model with p below 0.0001. TCR abundances were normalised to the total number of TCRs sequenced per sample and were expressed as counts per million. TRAV1-2 paired with TRAJ12, TRAJ20 or TRAJ33 defined MAIT TCRs, while TRAV10 paired with TRAJ18 defined iNKT TCRs. VDJdb, accessed 1 November 2021, was searched for CMV, EBV and SARS-CoV-2 annotated TCRs, with TCRs annotated for multiple antigens excluded. Starting from the raw public reads, TCRdb applied fastp trimming at Q25, assembled clones with MiXCR and retained in-frame beta chains. Each record represents a unique CDR3 protein, reported with the most common genes and DNA among its rows. TCRdb, not the authors, supplied the V and J calls. This sample is represented by 90,000 to 100,000 distinct CDR3 sequences; approximately 13% of them were singletons. About 2.1% of the sample comes from the top ten.

This clonotype was picked up many times. Its antigen is currently not known. No quality values exist for individual bases; no much larger clone is one base distant. The V and J segments used are TRBV5-1 and TRBJ1-1; TRBD1 could be the D gene, as 6 bases match. The source material was whole blood. This clonotype was sampled from an adult who was a healthcare worker with PCR-confirmed SARS-CoV-2 infection or an uninfected control (not recorded which). The CDR3 region has the sequence CARGKQGCIGKKNTEAFF. The DNA reads TGCGCCCGAGGTAAACAGGGATGTATTGGAAAGAAGAACACTGAAGCTTTCTTT.